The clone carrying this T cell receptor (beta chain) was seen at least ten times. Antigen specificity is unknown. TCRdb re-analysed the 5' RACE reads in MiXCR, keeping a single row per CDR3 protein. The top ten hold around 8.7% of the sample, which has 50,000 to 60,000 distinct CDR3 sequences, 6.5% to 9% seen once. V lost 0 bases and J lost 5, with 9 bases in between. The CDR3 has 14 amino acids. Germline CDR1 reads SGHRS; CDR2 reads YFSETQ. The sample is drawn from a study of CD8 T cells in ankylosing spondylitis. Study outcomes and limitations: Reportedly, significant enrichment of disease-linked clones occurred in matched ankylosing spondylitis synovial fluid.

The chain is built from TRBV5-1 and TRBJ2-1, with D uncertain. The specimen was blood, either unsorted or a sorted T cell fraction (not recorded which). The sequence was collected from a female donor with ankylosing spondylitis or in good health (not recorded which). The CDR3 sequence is CASSLVGRHNEQFF. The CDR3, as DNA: TGCGCCAGCAGCTTGGTAGGCCGGCACAATGAGCAGTTCTTC.